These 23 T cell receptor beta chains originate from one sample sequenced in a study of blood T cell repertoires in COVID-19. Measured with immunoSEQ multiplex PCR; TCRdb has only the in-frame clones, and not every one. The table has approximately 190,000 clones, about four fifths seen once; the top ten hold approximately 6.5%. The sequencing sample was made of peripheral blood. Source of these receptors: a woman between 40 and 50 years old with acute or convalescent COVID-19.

The CDR3 DNA reads TGTGCCAGCAGCTTATCCAGGGGCGGTAATCAGCCCCAGCATTTT. It specifies CASSLSRGGNQPQHF. The chain uses TRBV7-8 and TRBJ1-5, with TRBD1 as a possible D gene (6 bases). Germline lookup yields CDR1 SGHVS and CDR2 FQNEAQ. The CDR3 consists of 15 residues. Trimming cost V 2 bases and J 4 bases, with 12 bases left between them.

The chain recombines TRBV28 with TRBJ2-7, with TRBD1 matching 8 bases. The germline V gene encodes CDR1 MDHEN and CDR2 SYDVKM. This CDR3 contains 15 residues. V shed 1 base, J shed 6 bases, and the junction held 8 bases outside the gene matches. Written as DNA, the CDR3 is TGTGCCAGCAGTTTATTAAGGACAGGGACCCCCGAGCAGTACTTC. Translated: CASSLLRTGTPEQYF.

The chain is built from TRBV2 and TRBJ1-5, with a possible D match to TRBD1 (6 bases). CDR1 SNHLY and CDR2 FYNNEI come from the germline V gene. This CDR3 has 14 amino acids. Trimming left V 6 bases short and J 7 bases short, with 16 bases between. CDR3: CASRGNRAYQPQHF. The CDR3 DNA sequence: TGTGCCAGCAGGGGGAACAGGGCTTACCAGCCCCAGCATTTT.

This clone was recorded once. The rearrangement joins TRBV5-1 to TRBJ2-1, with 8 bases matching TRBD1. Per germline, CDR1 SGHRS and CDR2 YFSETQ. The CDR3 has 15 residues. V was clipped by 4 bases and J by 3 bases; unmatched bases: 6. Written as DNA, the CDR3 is TGCGCCAGCAGCCCAACCGGGACAGGCTACAATGAGCAGTTCTTC. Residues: CASSPTGTGYNEQFF.

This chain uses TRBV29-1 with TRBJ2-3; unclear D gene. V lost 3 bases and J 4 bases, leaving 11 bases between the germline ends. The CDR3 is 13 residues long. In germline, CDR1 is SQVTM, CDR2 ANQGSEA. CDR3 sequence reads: CSVDRVESDTQYF. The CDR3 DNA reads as TGCAGCGTTGACCGGGTCGAATCAGATACGCAGTATTTT.

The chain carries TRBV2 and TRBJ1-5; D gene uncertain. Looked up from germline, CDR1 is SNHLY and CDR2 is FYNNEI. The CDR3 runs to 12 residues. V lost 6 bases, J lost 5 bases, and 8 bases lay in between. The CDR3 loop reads CASRGVDQPQHF. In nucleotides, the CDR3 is TGTGCCAGCAGGGGAGTGGATCAGCCCCAGCATTTT.

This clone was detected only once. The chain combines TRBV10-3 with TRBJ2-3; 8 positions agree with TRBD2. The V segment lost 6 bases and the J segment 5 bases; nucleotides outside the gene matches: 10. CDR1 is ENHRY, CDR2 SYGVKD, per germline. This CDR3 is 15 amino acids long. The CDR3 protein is CAIRKSGGAGDTQYF. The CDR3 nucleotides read TGTGCCATCAGGAAAAGCGGGGGTGCAGGAGATACGCAGTATTTT.

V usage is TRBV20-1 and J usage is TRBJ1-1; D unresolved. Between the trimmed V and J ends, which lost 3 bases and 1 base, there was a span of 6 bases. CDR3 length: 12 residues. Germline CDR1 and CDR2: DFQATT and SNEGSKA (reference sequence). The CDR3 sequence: CSASLGNTEAFF. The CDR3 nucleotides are TGCAGTGCTAGTCTCGGGAACACTGAAGCTTTCTTT.

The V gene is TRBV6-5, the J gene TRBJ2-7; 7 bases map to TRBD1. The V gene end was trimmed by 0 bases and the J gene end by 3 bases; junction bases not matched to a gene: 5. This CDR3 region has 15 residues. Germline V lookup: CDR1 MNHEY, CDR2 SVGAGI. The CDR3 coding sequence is TGTGCCAGCAGTTACTCGACAGGGTCATTCTACGAGCAGTACTTC. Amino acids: CASSYSTGSFYEQYF.

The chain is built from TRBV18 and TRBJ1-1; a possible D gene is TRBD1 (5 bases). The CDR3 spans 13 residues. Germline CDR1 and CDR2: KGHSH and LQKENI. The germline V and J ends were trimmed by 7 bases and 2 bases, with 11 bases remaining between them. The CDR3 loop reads CASFPTANTEAFF. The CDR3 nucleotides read TGTGCCAGCTTCCCGACAGCAAACACTGAAGCTTTCTTT.

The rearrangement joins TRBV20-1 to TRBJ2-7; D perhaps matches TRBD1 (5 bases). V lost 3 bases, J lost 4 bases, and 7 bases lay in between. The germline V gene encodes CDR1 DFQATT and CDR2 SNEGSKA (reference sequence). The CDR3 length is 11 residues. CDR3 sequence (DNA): TGCAGTGCTAGCGACAGTTACGAGCAGTACTTC. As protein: CSASDSYEQYF.

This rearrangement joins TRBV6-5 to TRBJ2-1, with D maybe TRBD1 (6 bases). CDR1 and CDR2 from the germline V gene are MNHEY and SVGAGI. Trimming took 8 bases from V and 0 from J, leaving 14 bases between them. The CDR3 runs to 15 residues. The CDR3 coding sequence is TGTGCCAGCGGACAGATATCTAGCTCCTACAATGAGCAGTTCTTC. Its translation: CASGQISSSYNEQFF.

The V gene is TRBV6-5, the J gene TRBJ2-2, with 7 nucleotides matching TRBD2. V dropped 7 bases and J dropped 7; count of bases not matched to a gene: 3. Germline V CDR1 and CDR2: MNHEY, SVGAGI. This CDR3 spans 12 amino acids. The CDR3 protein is CASITGGGELFF. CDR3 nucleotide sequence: TGTGCCAGCATTACGGGGGGCGGGGAGCTGTTTTTT.

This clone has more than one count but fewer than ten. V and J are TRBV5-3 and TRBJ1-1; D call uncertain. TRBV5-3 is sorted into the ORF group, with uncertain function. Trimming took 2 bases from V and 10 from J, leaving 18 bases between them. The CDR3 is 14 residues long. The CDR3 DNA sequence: TGTGCCAGAAGCTTAGTTGGTGAGCCCGCGGGAGCTTTCTTT. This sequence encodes CARSLVGEPAGAFF.

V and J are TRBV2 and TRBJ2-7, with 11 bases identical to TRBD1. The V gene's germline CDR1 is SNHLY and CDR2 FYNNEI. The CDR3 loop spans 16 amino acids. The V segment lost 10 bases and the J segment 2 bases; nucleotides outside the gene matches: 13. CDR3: CAIKDRGREGPYEQYF. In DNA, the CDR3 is TGTGCCATCAAGGACAGGGGGCGGGAGGGCCCCTACGAGCAGTACTTC.

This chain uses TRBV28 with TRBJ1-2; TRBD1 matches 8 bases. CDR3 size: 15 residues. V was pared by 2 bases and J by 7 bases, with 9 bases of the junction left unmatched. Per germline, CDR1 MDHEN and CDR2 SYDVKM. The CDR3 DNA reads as TGTGCCAGCAGTTTAGGGGGACAGGTGTTCCGTGGCTACACCTTC. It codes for CASSLGGQVFRGYTF.

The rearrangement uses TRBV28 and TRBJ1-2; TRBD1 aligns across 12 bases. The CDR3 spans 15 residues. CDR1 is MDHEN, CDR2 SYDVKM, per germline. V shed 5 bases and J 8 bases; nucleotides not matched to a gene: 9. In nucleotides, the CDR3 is TGTGCCAGCAGTGTACCGGGACAGGGGGCGTTGGGCTACACCTTC. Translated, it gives CASSVPGQGALGYTF.

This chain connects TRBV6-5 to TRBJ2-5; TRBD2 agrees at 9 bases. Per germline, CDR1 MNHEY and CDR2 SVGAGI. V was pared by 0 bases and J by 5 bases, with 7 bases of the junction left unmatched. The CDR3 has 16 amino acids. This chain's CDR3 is CASSYSSSGSHETQYF. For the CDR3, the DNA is TGTGCCAGCAGTTACTCGAGTAGCGGGAGTCACGAGACCCAGTACTTC.

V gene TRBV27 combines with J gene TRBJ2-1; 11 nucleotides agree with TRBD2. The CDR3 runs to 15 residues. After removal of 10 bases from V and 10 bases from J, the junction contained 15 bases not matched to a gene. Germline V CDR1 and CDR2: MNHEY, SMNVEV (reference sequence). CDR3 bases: TGTGCCACCCAACGCGGTAGCGGGAGGGCCGTCGAGCAGTTCTTC. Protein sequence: CATQRGSGRAVEQFF.

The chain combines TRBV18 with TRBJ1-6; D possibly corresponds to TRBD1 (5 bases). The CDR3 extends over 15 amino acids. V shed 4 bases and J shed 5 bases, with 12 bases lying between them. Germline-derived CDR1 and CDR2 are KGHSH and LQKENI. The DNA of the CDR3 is TGTGCCAGCTCACTACTGACAGAAAATAATTCACCCCTCCACTTT. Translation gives CASSLLTENNSPLHF.

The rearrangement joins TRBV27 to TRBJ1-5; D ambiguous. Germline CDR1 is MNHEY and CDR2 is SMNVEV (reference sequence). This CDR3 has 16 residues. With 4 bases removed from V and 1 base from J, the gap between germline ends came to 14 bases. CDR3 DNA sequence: TGTGCCAGCAGTTCCTTTTACGGGTCGAGCAATCAGCCCCAGCATTTT. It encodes CASSSFYGSSNQPQHF.

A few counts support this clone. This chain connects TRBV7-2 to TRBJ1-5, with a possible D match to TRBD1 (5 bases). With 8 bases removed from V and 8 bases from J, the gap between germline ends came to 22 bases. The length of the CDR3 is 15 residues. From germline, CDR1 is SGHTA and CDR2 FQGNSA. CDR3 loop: CASAWRGTAQEPQHF. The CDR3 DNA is TGTGCCAGCGCATGGCGCGGGACCGCCCAGGAGCCCCAGCATTTT.

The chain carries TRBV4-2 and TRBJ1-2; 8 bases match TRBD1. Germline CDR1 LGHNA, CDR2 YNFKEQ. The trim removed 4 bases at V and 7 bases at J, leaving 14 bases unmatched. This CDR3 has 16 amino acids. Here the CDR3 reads CASSPQEDREYGGYTF. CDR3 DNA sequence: TGTGCCAGCAGCCCCCAAGAGGACAGGGAATATGGTGGCTACACCTTC.